This T cell receptor (beta chain) was obtained from a study of blood T cells in healthy people across ages. A sample-barcoded 5' primer and a J-beta primer mix were used in a second PCR of roughly 7 to 11 cycles. TCRdb ran MiXCR on the 5' RACE reads and lists one entry per CDR3 protein. This sample has about 1.4 million distinct CDR3 sequences, with roughly 64% found just once. The junction had 3 bases not matched to a gene; V was cut back by 7 bases and J by 7 bases. CDR1 and CDR2 from the germline V gene are SQVTM and ANQGSEA. There are 12 residues in the CDR3. Sequenced input: blood. The receptor was derived from a man aged 18 to 30 in good health. The rearrangement links TRBV29-1 to TRBJ2-1, with 11 bases that match TRBD1. The CDR3 here is CSGGTGGNEQFF. The CDR3 DNA sequence: TGCAGCGGGGGGACAGGGGGAAATGAGCAGTTCTTC.